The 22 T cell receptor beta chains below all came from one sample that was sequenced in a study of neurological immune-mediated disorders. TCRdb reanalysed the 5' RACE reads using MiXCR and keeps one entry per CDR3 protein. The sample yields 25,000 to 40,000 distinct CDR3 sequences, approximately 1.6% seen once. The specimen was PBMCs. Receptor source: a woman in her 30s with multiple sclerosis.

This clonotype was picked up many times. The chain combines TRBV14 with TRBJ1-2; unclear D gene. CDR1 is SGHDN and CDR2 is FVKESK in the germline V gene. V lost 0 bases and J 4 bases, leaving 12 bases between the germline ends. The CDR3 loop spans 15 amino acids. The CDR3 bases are TGTGCCAGCAGCCAAGATCCGGCCGCACCCTATGGCTACACCTTC. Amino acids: CASSQDPAAPYGYTF.

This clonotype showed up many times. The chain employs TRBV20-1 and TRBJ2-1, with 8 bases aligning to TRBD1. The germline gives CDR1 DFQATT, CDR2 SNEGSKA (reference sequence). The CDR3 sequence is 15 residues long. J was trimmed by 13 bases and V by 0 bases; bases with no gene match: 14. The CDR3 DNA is TGCAGTGCTAGAGATTGGCCAAACGACGGGACAGGACAGTTCTTC. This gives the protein CSARDWPNDGTGQFF.

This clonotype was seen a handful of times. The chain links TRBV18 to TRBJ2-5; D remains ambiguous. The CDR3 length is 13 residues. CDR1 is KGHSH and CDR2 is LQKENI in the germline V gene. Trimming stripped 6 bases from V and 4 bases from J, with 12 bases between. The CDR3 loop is CASSLNVGETQYF. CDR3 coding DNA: TGTGCCAGCTCGCTTAATGTAGGAGAGACCCAGTACTTC.

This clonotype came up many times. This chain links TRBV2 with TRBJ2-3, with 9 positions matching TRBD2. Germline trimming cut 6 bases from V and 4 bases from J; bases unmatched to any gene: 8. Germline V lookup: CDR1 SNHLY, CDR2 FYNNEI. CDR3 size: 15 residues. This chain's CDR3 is CASSAGGPVADTQYF. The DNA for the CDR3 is TGTGCCAGCAGCGCGGGGGGGCCGGTGGCAGATACGCAGTATTTT. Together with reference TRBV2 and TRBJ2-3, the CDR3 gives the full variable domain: EPEVTQTPSHQVTQMGQEVILRCVPISNHLYFYWYRQILGQKVEFLVSFYNNEISEKSEIFDDQFSVERPDGSNFTLKIRSTKLEDSAMYFCASSAGGPVADTQYFGPGTRLTVL.

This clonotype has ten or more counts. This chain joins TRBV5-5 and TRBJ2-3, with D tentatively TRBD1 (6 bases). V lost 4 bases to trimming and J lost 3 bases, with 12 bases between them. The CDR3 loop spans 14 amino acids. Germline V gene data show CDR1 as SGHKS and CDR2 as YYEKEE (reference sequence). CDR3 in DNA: TGTGCCAGCAGCCGGGGACATACAACAGATACGCAGTATTTT. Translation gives CASSRGHTTDTQYF.

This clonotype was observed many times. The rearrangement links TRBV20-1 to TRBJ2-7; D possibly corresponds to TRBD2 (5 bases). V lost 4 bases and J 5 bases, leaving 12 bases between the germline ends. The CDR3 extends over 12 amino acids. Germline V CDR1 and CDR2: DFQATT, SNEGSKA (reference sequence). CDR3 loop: CSATEGMDEQYF. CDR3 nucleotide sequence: TGCAGTGCTACTGAGGGAATGGACGAGCAGTACTTC.

The CDR3 nucleotides are TGTGCCAGCAGCTTAGTTGACAGGGGAGGAGAGACCCAGTACTTC. Translated, it gives CASSLVDRGGETQYF. This rearrangement joins TRBV7-2 to TRBJ2-5, with TRBD1 identical over 8 bases. Germline V lookup: CDR1 SGHTA, CDR2 FQGNSA. The ends lost 1 base at V and 4 bases at J; junction bases unmatched: 5. The CDR3 contains 15 residues.

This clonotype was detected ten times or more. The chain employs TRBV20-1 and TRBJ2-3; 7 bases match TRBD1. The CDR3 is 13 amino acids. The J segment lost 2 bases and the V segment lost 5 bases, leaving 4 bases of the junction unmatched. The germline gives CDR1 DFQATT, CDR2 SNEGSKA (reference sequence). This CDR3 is CSAGQAYTDTQYF. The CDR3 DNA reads TGCAGTGCTGGACAGGCTTACACAGATACGCAGTATTTT.

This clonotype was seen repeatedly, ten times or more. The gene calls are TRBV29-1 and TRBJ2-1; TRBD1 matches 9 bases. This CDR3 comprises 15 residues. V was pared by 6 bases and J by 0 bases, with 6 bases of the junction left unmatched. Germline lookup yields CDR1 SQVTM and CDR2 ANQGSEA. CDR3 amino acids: CSVRDRASSYNEQFF. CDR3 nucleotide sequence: TGCAGCGTGCGGGACAGGGCCAGCTCCTACAATGAGCAGTTCTTC.

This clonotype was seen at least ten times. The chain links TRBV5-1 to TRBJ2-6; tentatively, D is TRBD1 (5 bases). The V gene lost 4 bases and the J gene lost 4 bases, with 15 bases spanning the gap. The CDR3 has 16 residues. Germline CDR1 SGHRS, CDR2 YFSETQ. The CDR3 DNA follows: TGCGCCAGCAGCCGCGACCTGGGGCTCGGGGCCAACGTCCTGACTTTC. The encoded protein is CASSRDLGLGANVLTF.

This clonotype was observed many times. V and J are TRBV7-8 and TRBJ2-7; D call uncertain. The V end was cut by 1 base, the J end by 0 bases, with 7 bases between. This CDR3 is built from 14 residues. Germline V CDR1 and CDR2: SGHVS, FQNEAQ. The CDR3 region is CASSLGQTSYEQYF. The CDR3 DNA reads TGTGCCAGCAGCTTAGGGCAGACCTCCTACGAGCAGTACTTC.

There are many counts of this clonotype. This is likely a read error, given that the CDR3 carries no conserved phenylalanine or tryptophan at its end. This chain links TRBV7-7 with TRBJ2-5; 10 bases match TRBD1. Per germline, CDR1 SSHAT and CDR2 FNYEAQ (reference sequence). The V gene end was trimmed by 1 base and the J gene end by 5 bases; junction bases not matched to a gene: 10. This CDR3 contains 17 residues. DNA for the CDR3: TGTGCCAGCAGCTTAGGCGGGACAGGGGTGATTAGGGAGACCCAGTACTGC. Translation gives CASSLGGTGVIRETQYC.

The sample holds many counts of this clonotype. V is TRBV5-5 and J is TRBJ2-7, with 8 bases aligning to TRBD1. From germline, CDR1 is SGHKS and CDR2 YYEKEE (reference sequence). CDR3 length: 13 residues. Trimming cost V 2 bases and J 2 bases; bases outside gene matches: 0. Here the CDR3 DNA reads TGTGCCAGCAGCTTACAGGGGGCCTACGAGCAGTACTTC. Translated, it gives CASSLQGAYEQYF.

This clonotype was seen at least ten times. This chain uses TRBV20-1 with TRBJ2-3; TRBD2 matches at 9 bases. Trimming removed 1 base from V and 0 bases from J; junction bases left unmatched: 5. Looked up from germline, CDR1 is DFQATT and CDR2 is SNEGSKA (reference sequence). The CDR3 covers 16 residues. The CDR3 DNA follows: TGCAGTGCTAGAGTGTCTAGCGGGATGAGCACAGATACGCAGTATTTT. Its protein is CSARVSSGMSTDTQYF.

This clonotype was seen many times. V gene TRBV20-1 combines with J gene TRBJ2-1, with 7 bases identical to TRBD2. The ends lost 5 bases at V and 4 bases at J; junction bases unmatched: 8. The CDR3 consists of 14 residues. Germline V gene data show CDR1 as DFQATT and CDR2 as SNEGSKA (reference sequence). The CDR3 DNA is TGCAGTGCTCCAGGGTGGGGGGGATACAATGAGCAGTTCTTC. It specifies CSAPGWGGYNEQFF.

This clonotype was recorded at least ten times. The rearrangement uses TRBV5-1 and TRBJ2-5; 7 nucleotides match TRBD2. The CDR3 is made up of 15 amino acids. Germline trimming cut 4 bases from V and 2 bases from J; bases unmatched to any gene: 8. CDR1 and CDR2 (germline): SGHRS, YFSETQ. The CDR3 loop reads CASSIGPGGQETQYF. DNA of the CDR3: TGCGCCAGCAGCATTGGCCCGGGGGGACAAGAGACCCAGTACTTC.

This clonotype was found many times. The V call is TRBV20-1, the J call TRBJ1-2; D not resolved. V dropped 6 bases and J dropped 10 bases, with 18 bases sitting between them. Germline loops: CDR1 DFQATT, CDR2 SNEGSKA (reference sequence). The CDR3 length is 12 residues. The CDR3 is CSAPSTSSAYTF. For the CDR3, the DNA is TGCAGTGCGCCCAGTACCTCCTCTGCCTACACCTTC.

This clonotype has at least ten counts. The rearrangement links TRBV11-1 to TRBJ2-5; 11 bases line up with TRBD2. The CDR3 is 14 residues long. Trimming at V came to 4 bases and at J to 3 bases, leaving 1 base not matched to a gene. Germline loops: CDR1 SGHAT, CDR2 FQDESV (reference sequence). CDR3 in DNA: TGTGCCAGCAGCTCGGGACTAGCGGAAGAGACCCAGTACTTC. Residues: CASSSGLAEETQYF. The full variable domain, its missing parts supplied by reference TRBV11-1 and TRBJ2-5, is EAEVAQSPRYKITEKSQAVAFWCDPISGHATLYWYRQILGQGPELLVQFQDESVVDDSQLPKDRFSAERLKGVDSTLKIQPAELGDSAMYLCASSSGLAEETQYFGPGTRLLVL.

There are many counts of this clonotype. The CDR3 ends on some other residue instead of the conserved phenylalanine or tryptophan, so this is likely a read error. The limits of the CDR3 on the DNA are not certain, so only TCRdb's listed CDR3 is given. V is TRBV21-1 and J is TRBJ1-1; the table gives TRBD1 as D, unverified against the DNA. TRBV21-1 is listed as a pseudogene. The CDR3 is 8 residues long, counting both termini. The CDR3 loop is CASSRPLG.

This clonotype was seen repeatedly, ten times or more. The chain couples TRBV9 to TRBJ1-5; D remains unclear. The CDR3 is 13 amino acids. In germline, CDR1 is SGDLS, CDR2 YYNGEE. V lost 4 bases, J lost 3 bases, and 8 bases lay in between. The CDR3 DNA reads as TGTGCCAGCAGCACCTCAACCAATCAGCCCCAGCATTTT. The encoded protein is CASSTSTNQPQHF. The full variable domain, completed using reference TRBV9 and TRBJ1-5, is DSGVTQTPKHLITATGQRVTLRCSPRSGDLSVYWYQQSLDQGLQFLIQYYNGEERAKGNILERFSAQQFPDLHSELNLSSLELGDSALYFCASSTSTNQPQHFGDGTRLSIL.

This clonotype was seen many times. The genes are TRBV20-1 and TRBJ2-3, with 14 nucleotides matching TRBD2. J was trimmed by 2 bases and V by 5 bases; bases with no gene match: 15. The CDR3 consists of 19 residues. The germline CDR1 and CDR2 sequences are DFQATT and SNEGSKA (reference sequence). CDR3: CSALPGTSGGATHTDTQYF. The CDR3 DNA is TGCAGTGCTCTCCCCGGGACTAGCGGGGGCGCAACACACACAGATACGCAGTATTTT.

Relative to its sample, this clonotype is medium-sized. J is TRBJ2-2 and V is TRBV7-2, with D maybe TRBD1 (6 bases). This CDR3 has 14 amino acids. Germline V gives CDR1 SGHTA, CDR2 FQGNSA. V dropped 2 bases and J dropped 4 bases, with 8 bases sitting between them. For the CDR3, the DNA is TGTGCCAGCAGCTTAATAGGGGGCACCGGGGAGCTGTTTTTT. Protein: CASSLIGGTGELFF.